The T cell receptor beta chain described here comes from a study of blood T cell repertoires in COVID-19. Study information: Samples came from the United States, Italy and Spain, spanning acute and convalescent COVID-19. The analysed material was cDNA or gDNA that came from T cells, B-cell-depleted T cells, or PBMCs.

Germline CDR1 SGDLS, CDR2 YYNGEE. The ends were cut back, 0 bases at V and 4 bases at J, with 6 bases in the middle. The CDR3 sequence is 13 residues long. The repertoire was sequenced with immunoSEQ multiplex PCR; TCRdb's copy has only in-frame clones and lacks some. The sample holds 75,000 to 100,000 clones, approximately 87% seen once. This clone has only a few counts. This TCR came from a human donor with acute or convalescent COVID-19. The donor label of this sample is uncertain. V and J are TRBV9 and TRBJ2-3; D unresolved. The sample comprised peripheral blood. Here the CDR3 reads CASSVAPSDTQYF. The CDR3, as DNA: TGTGCCAGCAGCGTAGCCCCCTCAGATACGCAGTATTTT.